This T cell receptor (beta chain) was recorded in a study of radiation and T cells in renal cell carcinoma. General observations from the study: Compared with controls, irradiated tumors showed greater TCR clonality. Irradiated tumors held more dominant CDR3 motifs than control tumors.

Treatment in this sample: treatment-naive control, cytoreductive nephrectomy. The patient's renal cell carcinoma had clear cell pathology. The germline CDR1 and CDR2 sequences are SQVTM and ANQGSEA. Trimming took 0 bases from V and 3 from J; bases not matched to a gene: 4. This CDR3 is 14 amino acids long. Using immunoSEQ multiplex PCR, the repertoire was profiled, and TCRdb retains in-frame clones only, with some absent. The sample has 18,000 or so clones, roughly three fifths seen once. In the case of this clone: Its antigen is unknown.

The chain combines TRBV29-1 with TRBJ1-2; 7 nucleotides align to TRBD1. This TCR derives from a man in his fifties with renal cell carcinoma. Here the sequenced sample was tumor tissue, taken from a patient whose treatment was nephrectomy without radiotherapy. The CDR3 region is CSVEDRDSYYGYTF. DNA of the CDR3: TGCAGCGTTGAAGACCGGGACAGCTACTATGGCTACACCTTC.